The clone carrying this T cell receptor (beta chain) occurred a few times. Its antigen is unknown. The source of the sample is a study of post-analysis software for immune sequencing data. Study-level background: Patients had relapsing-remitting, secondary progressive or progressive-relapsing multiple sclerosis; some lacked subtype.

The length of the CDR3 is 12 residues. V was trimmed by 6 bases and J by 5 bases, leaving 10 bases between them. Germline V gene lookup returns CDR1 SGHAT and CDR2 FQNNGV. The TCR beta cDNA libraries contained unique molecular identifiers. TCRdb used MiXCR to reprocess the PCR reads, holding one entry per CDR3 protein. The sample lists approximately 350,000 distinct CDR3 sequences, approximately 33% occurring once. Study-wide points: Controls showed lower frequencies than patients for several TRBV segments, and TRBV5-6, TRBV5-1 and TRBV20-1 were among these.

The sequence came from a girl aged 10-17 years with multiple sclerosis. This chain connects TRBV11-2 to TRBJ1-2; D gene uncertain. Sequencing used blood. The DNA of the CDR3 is TGTGCCAGCAGTCATCGAGAGTATGGCTACACCTTC. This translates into CASSHREYGYTF.